The following is a TCR beta chain sequence with its context. The antigen remains unidentified. These data originate in a study of CD8 T cells in ankylosing spondylitis. From germline, CDR1 is LNHNV and CDR2 YYDKDF (reference sequence). There are 15 residues in the CDR3. V gave up 2 bases and J gave up 3 bases, with 11 bases separating them. Library preparation for TCR beta used quantitative 5'-RACE with molecular barcodes. TCRdb fed the 5' RACE reads into MiXCR, producing one record per CDR3 protein. This table holds about 360,000 distinct CDR3 sequences, 20% found once. Study results and caveats: Disease-associated clones were reportedly significantly overrepresented in matched ankylosing spondylitis synovial fluid. One TCR beta motif, made up of fewer than 10 highly homologous variants, appeared characteristic of ankylosing spondylitis blood. Disease-linked clones bore a CD8+ phenotype, appearing relatively rarely in peripheral blood.

The origin of this receptor is a male donor with ankylosing spondylitis or in good health (not recorded which). V is TRBV15 and J is TRBJ2-1; possible D gene TRBD1, 5 bases. Sequenced input: blood, either unsorted or a sorted T cell fraction (not recorded which). The CDR3 spells CATSRYRSYYNEQFF. CDR3 coding DNA: TGTGCCACCAGCAGATACAGGTCCTACTACAATGAGCAGTTCTTC.